Below are 9 T cell receptor beta chains sequenced from a single sample in a study of vaccination effects on CD4 cells after COVID-19. Using immunoSEQ multiplex PCR, the repertoire was profiled, and TCRdb retains in-frame clones only, with some absent. The repertoire holds about 61,000 clones, with roughly 76% as singletons. Under the ViraFEST assay, PBMC were stimulated with viral peptide pools so that antigen-specific CD4+ T cells expanded. Sequencing was performed afterwards. Scientists isolated CD4+ T cells after a roughly 9-day culture period ended. Their antigens remain unidentified. The sequencing here drew on CD4+ T cells from PBMCs cultured with HCoV-229E spike peptides, taken before COVID-19 vaccination. These TCRs come from a human donor who received a COVID-19 vaccine.

The V gene is TRBV19, the J gene TRBJ1-6, with 7 nucleotides matching TRBD1. Germline lookup yields CDR1 LNHDA and CDR2 SQIVND (reference sequence). The CDR3 spans 13 residues. The J segment lost 11 bases and the V segment lost 7 bases, leaving 8 bases of the junction unmatched. CDR3 bases: TGTGCCAGTAAATCCGGACAGGCAACACCCCTCCACTTT. Protein: CASKSGQATPLHF.

V is TRBV5-1 and J is TRBJ2-3; the match to TRBD1 covers 8 bases. V gave up 3 bases and J gave up 2 bases; unmatched junction bases: 8. This CDR3 is built from 16 residues. The germline CDR1 and CDR2 sequences are SGHRS and YFSETQ. CDR3 in amino acids: CASSSGTGLLTDTQYF. DNA of the CDR3: TGCGCCAGCAGCTCTGGGACAGGCCTGCTCACAGATACGCAGTATTTT.

The chain has TRBV10-1 and TRBJ2-5; TRBD1 aligns across 10 bases. Germline V gene lookup returns CDR1 WNHNN and CDR2 SYGVQD (reference sequence). CDR3 length equals 15 residues. V dropped 0 bases and J dropped 4; count of bases not matched to a gene: 2. CDR3: CASSESTGGVETQYF. CDR3 nucleotides: TGCGCCAGCAGTGAGTCGACAGGGGGCGTAGAGACCCAGTACTTC.

The CDR3 is CASSPRTGLAGSTDTQYF. CDR3 coding DNA: TGTGCCAGCAGCCCGCGTACCGGACTAGCGGGGAGCACAGATACGCAGTATTTT. The chain joins TRBV3-1 (or the pseudogene TRBV3-2) to TRBJ2-3; 12 bases are a match to TRBD2. With 4 bases clipped from V and 0 bases from J, the junction kept 8 bases outside the gene matches. Germline V gene sequence: CDR1 LGHDT, CDR2 YNNKEL (reference sequence). There are 18 residues in the CDR3.

The chain employs TRBV4-3 and TRBJ1-1, with 8 nucleotides matching TRBD1. Trimming at V came to 4 bases and at J to 0 bases, leaving 4 bases not matched to a gene. Germline V gives CDR1 LGHNA, CDR2 YSLEER. The CDR3 totals 15 residues. CDR3 sequence reads: CASSPQGAMNTEAFF. The DNA of the CDR3 is TGCGCCAGCAGCCCCCAGGGGGCGATGAACACTGAAGCTTTCTTT.

The gene calls are TRBV6-4 and TRBJ2-1, with 11 nucleotides matching TRBD2. The CDR3 is 15 residues long. Germline V lookup: CDR1 MRHNA, CDR2 SNTAGT. The trim removed 6 bases at V and 4 bases at J, leaving 5 bases unmatched. The CDR3 spells CASSRGTSGYNEQFF. The CDR3 coding sequence is TGTGCCAGCAGCCGAGGGACTAGCGGATACAATGAGCAGTTCTTC.

This clone appeared once. This chain joins TRBV18 and TRBJ1-4; D is undetermined. Per germline, CDR1 KGHSH and CDR2 LQKENI. Trimming shortened V by 6 bases and J by 0 bases, and 8 bases separated the two germline ends. This CDR3 has 14 residues. CDR3 nucleotide sequence: TGTGCCAGCTCCGACCGGTCAACTAATGAAAAACTGTTTTTT. It encodes CASSDRSTNEKLFF.

This clone showed up just once. The J gene is TRBJ2-7, the V gene TRBV2; 7 bases agree with TRBD1. CDR3 length: 19 residues. Germline CDR1 reads SNHLY; CDR2 reads FYNNEI. V was pared by 6 bases and J by 0 bases, with 20 bases of the junction left unmatched. The CDR3 loop reads CASRREHDRDTSDSYEQYV. As DNA, the CDR3 is TGTGCCAGCAGACGCGAGCATGACAGGGACACCTCCGACTCCTACGAGCAGTACGTC.

V is TRBV12-3 or TRBV12-4 and J is TRBJ1-2; D gene unclear. Trimming shortened V by 6 bases and J by 7 bases, and 15 bases separated the two germline ends. The CDR3 is made up of 13 amino acids. The CDR3: CASSLAREGGYTF. The CDR3 DNA is TGTGCCAGCAGCTTGGCGAGGGAGGGTGGCTACACCTTC.